These 20 T cell receptor beta chains came from one sample sequenced in a study of blood T cell repertoires in COVID-19. TCRdb's copy holds only in-frame clones and misses some; the assay was immunoSEQ multiplex PCR. This sample has 150,000 to 200,000 clones, with 85% to 90% found just once. The specimen sequenced was peripheral blood. These receptors originate from a woman under 30 who had recovered from COVID-19.

The V gene is TRBV10-3, the J gene TRBJ2-3; 10 nucleotides agree with TRBD2. The V segment lost 0 bases and the J segment 5 bases; nucleotides outside the gene matches: 17. Germline-derived CDR1 and CDR2 are ENHRY and SYGVKD. There are 20 residues in the CDR3. CDR3: CAISESGLAGVHFVVDTQYF. In DNA, the CDR3 is TGTGCCATCAGTGAGTCGGGGCTAGCGGGAGTACATTTCGTCGTAGATACGCAGTATTTT.

The chain is built from TRBV27 and TRBJ2-6; D is ambiguous. Per germline, CDR1 MNHEY and CDR2 SMNVEV (reference sequence). Trimming pared 1 base from V and 2 bases from J, leaving 18 bases between. CDR3 size: 19 residues. The CDR3 DNA follows: TGTGCCAGCAGTTTATTTCCTCGACTCGCGAACCCTGGGGCCAACGTCCTGACTTTC. Amino acid sequence: CASSLFPRLANPGANVLTF.

J is TRBJ2-1 and V is TRBV6-2 or TRBV6-3, with a possible D match to TRBD2 (6 bases). The CDR3 has 17 residues. Per the germline V gene, CDR1 is MNHEY and CDR2 is SVGEGT. V lost 0 bases, J lost 0 bases, and 12 bases lay in between. CDR3 DNA: TGTGCCAGCAGTTACTCGGAGGGAGGCCCCTCCTACAATGAGCAGTTCTTC. Its translation: CASSYSEGGPSYNEQFF.

The gene calls are TRBV7-9 and TRBJ2-6; no clear D. The CDR3 is 16 amino acids. Germline V gene sequence: CDR1 SEHNR, CDR2 FQNEAQ (reference sequence). Trimming left V 1 base short and J 2 bases short, with 9 bases between. The CDR3 nucleotides read TGTGCCAGCAGCTTAGTTTCAGAAGCTGGGGCCAACGTCCTGACTTTC. It specifies CASSLVSEAGANVLTF.

The chain carries TRBV6-4 and TRBJ2-7; 12 bases fit TRBD1. Germline CDR1 MRHNA, CDR2 SNTAGT. This CDR3 is built from 19 residues. J gave up 3 bases and V 3 bases, and 15 bases lay outside the gene matches. DNA for the CDR3: TGTGCCAGCAGTGATACGTTCAAGGGACAGGGGGCGCCCAGCTACGAGCAGTACTTC. This sequence encodes CASSDTFKGQGAPSYEQYF.

This chain links TRBV12-5 with TRBJ2-5; 8 bases line up with TRBD1. Per germline, CDR1 LGHNT and CDR2 FRNRAP. The V and J ends lost 5 bases and 2 bases, in that order; junction bases with no gene match: 4. This CDR3 contains 14 residues. The CDR3 loop reads CASGRGQEQETQYF. The CDR3 bases are TGTGCTAGTGGTCGGGGACAGGAACAAGAGACCCAGTACTTC.

This sequence joins TRBV18 and TRBJ2-1; D might be TRBD1 (5 bases). Germline CDR1 and CDR2: KGHSH and LQKENI. Trimming removed 0 bases from V and 6 bases from J, with 6 bases in between. This CDR3 spans 13 amino acids. CDR3 coding DNA: TGTGCCAGCTCACCACCGACAGTCAATGAGCAGTTCTTC. Its protein is CASSPPTVNEQFF.

This chain connects TRBV25-1 to TRBJ2-3; perhaps TRBD1 as D (5 bases). V dropped 2 bases and J dropped 2 bases, with 11 bases sitting between them. The germline V gene encodes CDR1 MGHDK and CDR2 SYGVNS. This CDR3 is built from 15 residues. The CDR3 DNA reads TGTGCCAGCAGTGAAACAGGACCGACCACAGATACGCAGTATTTT. Protein sequence: CASSETGPTTDTQYF. Variable domain in full (rest from reference TRBV25-1 and TRBJ2-3): EADIYQTPRYLVIGTGKKITLECSQTMGHDKMYWYQQDPGMELHLIHYSYGVNSTEKGDLSSESTVSRIRTEHFPLTLESARPSHTSQYLCASSETGPTTDTQYFGPGTRLTVL.

The chain uses TRBV24-1 and TRBJ2-5, with a tentative D call TRBD1 (6 bases). This CDR3 has 17 amino acids. The germline V gene encodes CDR1 KGHDR and CDR2 SFDVKD. Trimming cost V 3 bases and J 4 bases, with 20 bases left between them. The CDR3 nucleotides are TGTGCCACCAGTGATCCGGCCAGGGGACCCCAGGGAGAGACCCAGTACTTC. It translates to CATSDPARGPQGETQYF.

The J gene is TRBJ2-7, the V gene TRBV11-2; D ambiguous. The germline V gene has CDR1 SGHAT and CDR2 FQNNGV. V lost 1 base, J lost 3 bases, and 10 bases lay in between. This CDR3 spans 14 amino acids. Written as DNA, the CDR3 is TGTGCCAGCAGCTTAGCATTTTCGGGCTACGAGCAGTACTTC. Protein sequence: CASSLAFSGYEQYF.

The chain combines TRBV7-9 with TRBJ1-4, with TRBD1 identical over 11 bases. Per germline, CDR1 SEHNR and CDR2 FQNEAQ (reference sequence). J was trimmed by 5 bases and V by 6 bases; bases with no gene match: 11. The CDR3 totals 17 residues. The CDR3 DNA follows: TGTGCCAGCAGTCTAGTCCCGGGACAGGGGGAGAATGAAAAACTGTTTTTT. Translation: CASSLVPGQGENEKLFF. The full variable domain, rest sourced from reference TRBV7-9 and TRBJ1-4, is DTGVSQNPRHKITKRGQNVTFRCDPISEHNRLYWYRQTLGQGPEFLTYFQNEAQLEKSRLLSDRFSAERPKGSFSTLEIQRTEQGDSAMYLCASSLVPGQGENEKLFFGSGTQLSVL.

The CDR3 nucleotides are TGTGCCAGCAGTTTAATGAGCGCAGGGAGGGTAGATGGCTACACCTTC. This translates into CASSLMSAGRVDGYTF. The rearrangement joins TRBV27 to TRBJ1-2; D perhaps matches TRBD1 (5 bases). With 2 bases removed from V and 6 bases from J, the gap between germline ends came to 19 bases. The V gene's germline CDR1 is MNHEY and CDR2 SMNVEV (reference sequence). The CDR3 spans 16 residues.

The V gene is TRBV4-3, the J gene TRBJ2-5; 13 nucleotides match TRBD2. This CDR3 has 17 amino acids. V lost 0 bases to trimming and J lost 2 bases; unmatched junction nucleotides: 3. Germline values: CDR1 LGHNA, CDR2 YSLEER. CDR3: CASSQDMTSGGQETQYF. The CDR3 DNA follows: TGCGCCAGCAGCCAAGATATGACTAGCGGGGGGCAAGAGACCCAGTACTTC.

The genes are TRBV14 and TRBJ1-2; 7 positions match TRBD1. This CDR3 comprises 14 residues. With 0 bases clipped from V and 8 bases from J, the junction kept 6 bases outside the gene matches. The germline V gene has CDR1 SGHDN and CDR2 FVKESK. The CDR3 loop reads CASSQDDRVGGYTF. CDR3 DNA sequence: TGTGCCAGCAGCCAAGATGACAGGGTAGGAGGCTACACCTTC. The complete variable domain, with remaining parts taken from reference TRBV14 and TRBJ1-2, reads EAGVTQFPSHSVIEKGQTVTLRCDPISGHDNLYWYRRVMGKEIKFLLHFVKESKQDESGMPNNRFLAERTGGTYSTLKVQPAELEDSGVYFCASSQDDRVGGYTFGSGTRLTVV.

This chain links TRBV7-8 with TRBJ2-4, with 7 bases aligning to TRBD2. Germline V gene data show CDR1 as SGHVS and CDR2 as FQNEAQ. The CDR3 is 17 residues long. V lost 2 bases and J lost 0; bases outside the gene matches: 7. CDR3 coding DNA: TGTGCCAGCAGCTTATCTCGTTGGGAGGGAGCCAAAAACATTCAGTACTTC. This codes for CASSLSRWEGAKNIQYF. The full variable domain, rest sourced from reference TRBV7-8 and TRBJ2-4, is GAGVSQSPRYKVAKRGQDVALRCDPISGHVSLFWYQQALGQGPEFLTYFQNEAQLDKSGLPSDRFFAERPEGSVSTLKIQRTQQEDSAVYLCASSLSRWEGAKNIQYFGAGTRLSVL.

V and J are TRBV5-1 and TRBJ1-4; 7 bases fit TRBD1. Germline V gene data show CDR1 as SGHRS and CDR2 as YFSETQ. The CDR3 sequence is 14 residues long. The V segment lost 0 bases and the J segment 6 bases; nucleotides outside the gene matches: 2. The CDR3 coding sequence is TGCGCCAGCAGCTTGGGACAGGGTTATGAAAAACTGTTTTTT. As protein: CASSLGQGYEKLFF. The full variable domain, completed using reference TRBV5-1 and TRBJ1-4, is KAGVTQTPRYLIKTRGQQVTLSCSPISGHRSVSWYQQTPGQGLQFLFEYFSETQRNKGNFPGRFSGRQFSNSRSEMNVSTLELGDSALYLCASSLGQGYEKLFFGSGTQLSVL.

The CDR3 is CASRPRASTTGDYGYTF. The DNA of the CDR3 is TGCGCCAGCAGACCCCGGGCCTCCACGACAGGGGACTATGGCTACACCTTC. The chain links TRBV5-1 to TRBJ1-2; 8 nucleotides match TRBD1. Unmatched junction bases numbered 15, after V lost 5 bases and J lost 3 bases. CDR1 SGHRS and CDR2 YFSETQ come from the germline V gene. The CDR3 is 17 amino acids.

The chain employs TRBV9 and TRBJ1-3; no reliable D call. The CDR3 runs 14 residues. Trimming left V 4 bases short and J 0 bases short, with 8 bases between. Germline V gives CDR1 SGDLS, CDR2 YYNGEE. CDR3 loop: CASSSSGSGNTIYF. The CDR3 nucleotides read TGTGCCAGCAGCTCCTCGGGCTCTGGAAACACCATATATTTT.

The chain combines TRBV27 with TRBJ1-2; 7 bases match TRBD1. V trimming: 11 bases; J trimming: 4 bases; junction bases outside the gene matches: 4. Germline V lookup: CDR1 MNHEY, CDR2 SMNVEV (reference sequence). The CDR3 runs 11 residues. CDR3 sequence: CASRGIYGYTF. The CDR3 DNA sequence: TGTGCCTCCAGGGGGATCTATGGCTACACCTTC.

V gene TRBV5-4 combines with J gene TRBJ2-5; 9 bases align to TRBD1. CDR1 and CDR2 from the germline V gene are SGHNT and YYREEE (reference sequence). This CDR3 is built from 15 residues. V dropped 4 bases and J dropped 1; count of bases not matched to a gene: 5. CDR3 in amino acids: CASSPTGGIQETQYF. CDR3 nucleotide sequence: TGTGCCAGCAGCCCGACAGGGGGTATCCAAGAGACCCAGTACTTC.